What follows describes a single T cell receptor (beta chain). The junction shows a germline mismatch at one end, possibly a read error. Here immunoSEQ multiplex PCR was the method, and the copy in TCRdb shows in-frame clones only, minus some. The sample carries 56,000 or so clones, 85% to 95% recorded once. This sample stems from a study of T cell changes during pregnancy in multiple sclerosis. The V gene's germline CDR1 is SGHDN and CDR2 FVKESK. The CDR3 totals 14 residues. The sequenced sample was CD4+ T cells from peripheral blood mononuclear cells, obtained in the third trimester of pregnancy. The sequence derives from a female donor with multiple sclerosis, enrolled in a pregnancy study. The chain recombines TRBV14 with TRBJ1-3; 7 nucleotides agree with TRBD1. In DNA form, the CDR3 reads TGTGCCAGCAGCCGGGACAGCTCTAGAAACACCATATATTTT. Its protein is CASSRDSSRNTIYF.